What follows describes a single TCR beta chain. Its specificity is unknown. The data stem from a study of cytomegalovirus exposure and HLA in healthy donors. Sequenced by immunoSEQ multiplex PCR; TCRdb stores in-frame clones only, minus some. The table lists about 58,000 clones, more than 75% of them singletons. V was clipped by 0 bases and J by 0 bases, with 17 bases between them. CDR3 length equals 19 residues. Germline CDR1 LGHNA, CDR2 YSLEER. Findings and limits, study-wide: A few of the chains that were CMV-associated were confirmed in vitro to be specific for CMV antigens.

The J gene is TRBJ1-4, the V gene TRBV4-3; D gene ambiguous. The sequence derives from a young man in good health and CMV-seronegative. The sequenced sample was PBMCs. CDR3 protein: CASSQDLPGLLTTNEKLFF. The CDR3 DNA reads TGCGCCAGCAGCCAAGATCTTCCGGGATTACTAACAACTAATGAAAAACTGTTTTTT.